These 14 T cell receptor beta chains were all obtained from the same sample, sequenced in a study of graft-versus-host responses after intestinal transplantation. Lymphocytes (intraepithelial and lamina propria) were released by processing the graft tissue. Produced via immunoSEQ multiplex PCR; TCRdb's table is partial and in-frame only. The table records about 60,000 clones, around nine tenths of them present only once. The source material was ileum tissue, sampled more than 350 days after transplant. These receptors were taken from a human patient who received an intestinal transplant, so some T cells may come from the graft donor.

The sample holds one count of this clone. The chain has TRBV2 and TRBJ2-7; 13 nucleotides line up with TRBD2. Per the germline V gene, CDR1 is SNHLY and CDR2 is FYNNEI. V was clipped by 0 bases and J by 9 bases; unmatched bases: 11. The CDR3 extends over 17 amino acids. CDR3 sequence (DNA): TGTGCCAGCAGTGAAGCTCGGGTGACTAGCGGGAGGTTACGGCAGTACTTC. The encoded protein is CASSEARVTSGRLRQYF.

V is TRBV29-1 and J is TRBJ2-7, with D possibly matching TRBD1 (6 bases). V lost 7 bases to trimming and J lost 3 bases, with 16 bases between them. CDR3 size: 13 residues. Germline V gene lookup returns CDR1 SQVTM and CDR2 ANQGSEA. This CDR3 is CSAATGEGYEQYF. The CDR3 DNA reads as TGCAGCGCTGCGACAGGTGAGGGCTACGAGCAGTACTTC.

The genes are TRBV6-1 and TRBJ2-7; D is perhaps TRBD1 or TRBD2 (5 bases each). Germline-derived CDR1 and CDR2 are MNHNS and SASEGT. The CDR3 sequence is 18 residues long. Trimming took off 3 bases at V and 3 bases at J, with 24 bases between the two ends. The CDR3 here is CASSDGRGAKELLYEQYF. CDR3 coding DNA: TGTGCCAGCAGTGACGGGCGAGGGGCAAAGGAGCTACTCTACGAGCAGTACTTC.

This chain uses TRBV2 with TRBJ2-5; D is unresolved. The ends were cut back, 0 bases at V and 3 bases at J, with 23 bases in the middle. The CDR3 length is 19 residues. Germline V gives CDR1 SNHLY, CDR2 FYNNEI. The CDR3 nucleotides read TGTGCCAGCAGTGAAGCTGAACAGCCGCACGCGGAAACAAAAGAGACCCAGTACTTC. This gives the protein CASSEAEQPHAETKETQYF.

This clone was detected only a few times. The chain couples TRBV11-3 to TRBJ2-1; no definite D call. V was pared by 0 bases and J by 3 bases, with 9 bases between. Germline V gene data show CDR1 as SGHNT and CDR2 as YENEEA. The CDR3 contains 15 residues. CDR3 protein: CASSLEGIIYNEQFF. In nucleotides, the CDR3 is TGTGCCAGCAGCTTAGAGGGGATTATCTACAATGAGCAGTTCTTC.

The chain recombines TRBV6-5 with TRBJ2-7; no definite D call. Germline assignment: CDR1 MNHEY and CDR2 SVGAGI. V lost 5 bases to trimming and J lost 0 bases, with 11 bases between them. The CDR3 runs to 14 residues. The CDR3 reads CASSAQTHSYEQYF. CDR3 bases: TGTGCCAGCAGTGCACAGACCCACTCCTACGAGCAGTACTTC.

The chain links TRBV6-5 to TRBJ1-5; 8 nucleotides agree with TRBD1. Germline V gene lookup returns CDR1 MNHEY and CDR2 SVGAGI. The CDR3 spans 14 residues. The V segment lost 5 bases and the J segment 2 bases; nucleotides outside the gene matches: 2. The CDR3 DNA reads TGTGCCAGCAGTCTGGGACAGGGCAATCAGCCCCAGCATTTT. Translated: CASSLGQGNQPQHF.

This clone has just one count. The rearrangement uses TRBV5-6 and TRBJ2-7, with D unresolved. V was trimmed by 0 bases and J by 2 bases, leaving 12 bases between them. CDR3 length equals 15 residues. CDR1 and CDR2 (germline): SGHDT, YYEEEE. The CDR3 region has the DNA TGTGCCAGCAGCTTGGGACCTCTGGGGACCTACGAGCAGTACTTC. Translation: CASSLGPLGTYEQYF.

This clone is a singleton in its sample. V and J are TRBV5-1 and TRBJ1-1, with D unresolved. Germline V gene data show CDR1 as SGHRS and CDR2 as YFSETQ. Trimming removed 3 bases at V and 1 base at J, with 7 bases between. This CDR3 is 13 amino acids long. The CDR3, as DNA: TGCGCCAGCAGCTCGTGGGGGAACACTGAAGCTTTCTTT. Its translation: CASSSWGNTEAFF.

This rearrangement joins TRBV5-1 to TRBJ2-3; D is ambiguous. V lost 0 bases and J 1 base, leaving 21 bases between the germline ends. CDR1 is SGHRS, CDR2 YFSETQ, per germline. The CDR3 consists of 19 residues. CDR3 residues: CASSLVAPDRYRRTDTQYF. The CDR3 DNA reads as TGCGCCAGCAGCTTGGTAGCTCCGGACCGATATAGACGCACAGATACGCAGTATTTT.

This CDR3 is CASSLADAGVSETQYF. CDR3 bases: TGTGCCAGCAGCTTGGCTGATGCGGGGGTAAGCGAGACCCAGTACTTC. V and J are TRBV5-6 and TRBJ2-5; 7 nucleotides line up with TRBD2. The CDR3 loop spans 16 amino acids. With V trimmed by 0 bases and J by 5 bases, 10 bases remained unmatched. CDR1 is SGHDT and CDR2 is YYEEEE in the germline V gene.

The V gene is TRBV9, the J gene TRBJ1-1; D gene ambiguous. CDR1 is SGDLS and CDR2 is YYNGEE in the germline V gene. V dropped 4 bases and J dropped 7 bases, with 14 bases sitting between them. The CDR3 contains 13 residues. For the CDR3, the DNA is TGTGCCAGCAGCCAGGACCCGGCAAGTGAAGCTTTCTTT. As protein: CASSQDPASEAFF.

This sequence joins TRBV7-2 and TRBJ1-4; D gene ambiguous. Trimming pared 5 bases from V and 8 bases from J, leaving 9 bases between. Germline CDR1 SGHTA, CDR2 FQGNSA. CDR3 length: 12 residues. The CDR3 sequence: CASSGLGEKLFF. Written as DNA, the CDR3 is TGTGCCAGCAGCGGGTTAGGGGAAAAACTGTTTTTT.

The chain couples TRBV9 to TRBJ2-1, with 8 bases fitting TRBD1. V shed 2 bases and J 7 bases; nucleotides not matched to a gene: 8. Germline V gene data show CDR1 as SGDLS and CDR2 as YYNGEE. The CDR3 is 15 amino acids. The CDR3 is CASSVDGTGENEQFF. In nucleotides, the CDR3 is TGTGCCAGCAGCGTGGACGGGACAGGAGAAAATGAGCAGTTCTTC.